What follows are 27 T cell receptor beta chains derived from one specimen sequenced in a study of blood T cell repertoires in COVID-19. Profiling relied on immunoSEQ multiplex PCR, and the TCRdb table lists in-frame clones only, not all of them. The profile covers 370,000 or so clones, with more than 75% appearing a single time and 1% to 1.5% taken by the ten largest. Sequencing input: PBMCs or T cells enriched from blood (not recorded which). These receptors were obtained from a man aged 30 to 45 who had recovered from COVID-19.

The chain links TRBV12-5 to TRBJ1-5; 8 bases fit TRBD1. The V segment lost 6 bases and the J segment 0 bases; nucleotides outside the gene matches: 19. This CDR3 is 20 amino acids long. Germline CDR1 reads LGHNT; CDR2 reads FRNRAP. The CDR3 DNA reads TGTGCTAGTGGACCGGACAGGGACTCCCATAGAGCTTATAGCAATCAGCCCCAGCATTTT. It translates to CASGPDRDSHRAYSNQPQHF.

This chain joins TRBV19 and TRBJ1-3; the D is unclear. V lost 7 bases and J 7 bases, leaving 8 bases between the germline ends. Germline CDR1 is LNHDA and CDR2 is SQIVND (reference sequence). The CDR3 contains 11 residues. This CDR3 is CASIPCNTIYF. The DNA of the CDR3 is TGTGCCAGTATCCCCTGTAACACCATATATTTT.

The chain is built from TRBV10-3 and TRBJ2-1; 9 bases align to TRBD1. Germline V gene sequence: CDR1 ENHRY, CDR2 SYGVKD. V shed 10 bases and J 9 bases; nucleotides not matched to a gene: 7. CDR3 length equals 12 residues. CDR3 sequence: CASNRGQAEQFF. CDR3 in DNA: TGTGCCAGCAACAGGGGGCAGGCTGAGCAGTTCTTC.

This clone was seen just once. The chain joins TRBV15 to TRBJ2-1, with 8 bases fitting TRBD1. This CDR3 has 16 residues. Germline values: CDR1 LNHNV, CDR2 YYDKDF (reference sequence). V trimming: 3 bases; J trimming: 5 bases; junction bases outside the gene matches: 9. CDR3 residues: CATSRPDRVRDNEQFF. DNA of the CDR3: TGTGCCACCAGCAGGCCGGACAGGGTTCGGGACAATGAGCAGTTCTTC.

The chain links TRBV5-5 to TRBJ2-7; D unclear. This CDR3 is built from 14 residues. V lost 4 bases to trimming and J lost 0 bases, with 11 bases between them. Germline V gene sequence: CDR1 SGHKS, CDR2 YYEKEE (reference sequence). The CDR3 is CASSPGPSSYEQYF. In DNA form, the CDR3 reads TGTGCCAGCAGCCCTGGGCCCAGCTCCTACGAGCAGTACTTC.

The V and J genes are TRBV10-2 and TRBJ2-5, with 12 bases aligning to TRBD2. The CDR3 contains 14 residues. The junction had 7 bases not matched to a gene; V was cut back by 9 bases and J by 5 bases. The germline CDR1 and CDR2 sequences are WSHSY and SAAADI. CDR3 in DNA: TGCGCCAGTAGACTAGCGGGGGCGACGGAGACCCAGTACTTC. Translated: CASRLAGATETQYF.

The chain joins TRBV11-2 to TRBJ2-7, with TRBD2 as a possible D gene (6 bases). Germline loops: CDR1 SGHAT, CDR2 FQNNGV. V lost 1 base to trimming and J lost 7 bases, with 11 bases between them. This CDR3 is built from 13 residues. The CDR3 protein is CASSLGAGREQYF. CDR3 nucleotide sequence: TGTGCCAGCAGCTTAGGGGCGGGGAGGGAGCAGTACTTC.

The chain links TRBV7-9 to TRBJ1-1; D remains ambiguous. Trimming pared 3 bases from V and 0 bases from J, leaving 11 bases between. The CDR3 length is 15 residues. Germline V lookup: CDR1 SEHNR, CDR2 FQNEAQ (reference sequence). The CDR3 region has the DNA TGTGCCAGCAGCTTCGCAGGCTCCATGAACACTGAAGCTTTCTTT. Residues: CASSFAGSMNTEAFF.

CDR3 sequence reads: CASSFPPQNNSYEQYF. The CDR3 DNA reads as TGTGCCAGCAGCTTTCCGCCCCAAAACAACTCCTACGAGCAGTACTTC. The chain couples TRBV6-2 or TRBV6-3 to TRBJ2-7; D is ambiguous. The V end lost 6 bases, the J end lost 0 bases, and 18 bases lay between the germline ends. This CDR3 has 16 residues. Germline values: CDR1 MNHEY, CDR2 SVGEGT.

V and J are TRBV6-6 and TRBJ1-1; maybe TRBD1 (6 bases). Deletions cut 6 bases from V and 5 bases from J, with 13 bases between. The CDR3 spans 13 residues. Germline V gene sequence: CDR1 MNHNY, CDR2 SVGAGI (reference sequence). CDR3 sequence: CASSPIQGTEAFF. CDR3 sequence (DNA): TGTGCCAGCAGCCCTATACAGGGTACTGAAGCTTTCTTT.

The rearrangement links TRBV19 to TRBJ1-2; a weak D match, TRBD1 (6 bases). The CDR3 consists of 13 residues. Germline loops: CDR1 LNHDA, CDR2 SQIVND (reference sequence). V lost 5 bases, J lost 7 bases, and 14 bases lay in between. The CDR3: CASSGGGDFGYTF. The DNA for the CDR3 is TGTGCCAGTAGTGGGGGGGGCGATTTTGGCTACACCTTC.

The chain uses TRBV4-1 and TRBJ1-2, with D possibly matching TRBD1 (5 bases). This CDR3 spans 15 amino acids. The V and J ends lost 0 bases and 4 bases respectively, with 12 bases between them. Germline loops: CDR1 MGHRA, CDR2 YSYEKL. In nucleotides, the CDR3 is TGCGCCAGCAGCCAAGAAGACGGGGGTGGCTATGGCTACACCTTC. Translated, it gives CASSQEDGGGYGYTF.

Ten or more counts support this clone. Other DNA sequences in the sample encode the same CDR3. The genes are TRBV5-1 and TRBJ1-6, with TRBD1 identical over 8 bases. This CDR3 contains 14 residues. With V trimmed by 0 bases and J by 8 bases, 1 base remained unmatched. Germline CDR1 SGHRS, CDR2 YFSETQ. The CDR3 DNA is TGCGCCAGCAGCTTGGCAGGGGGCTATTCACCCCTCCACTTT. This gives the protein CASSLAGGYSPLHF.

This rearrangement joins TRBV19 to TRBJ1-4, with D possibly being TRBD1 (5 bases). Deletions cut 3 bases from V and 8 bases from J, with 16 bases between. The germline gives CDR1 LNHDA, CDR2 SQIVND (reference sequence). The CDR3 length is 15 residues. The CDR3 loop reads CASSMTAFLGEKLFF. In DNA form, the CDR3 reads TGTGCCAGTAGTATGACAGCATTTCTAGGCGAAAAACTGTTTTTT.

The V call is TRBV20-1, the J call TRBJ2-1; no reliable D call. The CDR3 has 10 residues. Trimming left V 8 bases short and J 5 bases short, with 7 bases between. Germline V lookup: CDR1 DFQATT, CDR2 SNEGSKA (reference sequence). The CDR3 protein is CSLKDNEQFF. In DNA form, the CDR3 reads TGCAGTCTAAAAGACAATGAGCAGTTCTTC.

This rearrangement joins TRBV10-1 to TRBJ1-6; D is undetermined. This CDR3 is built from 14 residues. CDR1 WNHNN and CDR2 SYGVQD come from the germline V gene (reference sequence). Trimming pared 2 bases from V and 7 bases from J, leaving 9 bases between. DNA of the CDR3: TGCGCCAGCAGTGAGGAGCCCATGAATTCACCCCTCCACTTT. As protein: CASSEEPMNSPLHF.

The CDR3 DNA sequence: TGTGCCAGCAGTGTCTACAGTGTATCCTACAATGAGCAGTTCTTC. It encodes CASSVYSVSYNEQFF. The J gene is TRBJ2-1, the V gene TRBV2; D is unclear. V lost 4 bases, J lost 1 base, and 11 bases lay in between. The CDR3 is 15 residues long. Germline CDR1 is SNHLY and CDR2 is FYNNEI.

The J gene is TRBJ1-4, the V gene TRBV2, with 8 bases aligning to TRBD1. Germline CDR1 SNHLY, CDR2 FYNNEI. The CDR3 loop spans 15 amino acids. J gave up 7 bases and V 6 bases, and 10 bases lay outside the gene matches. The CDR3 DNA is TGTGCCAGCAGGAGTCGGACAGGGTGGGTTGAAAAACTGTTTTTT. Amino acids: CASRSRTGWVEKLFF. The full variable domain, completed using reference TRBV2 and TRBJ1-4, is EPEVTQTPSHQVTQMGQEVILRCVPISNHLYFYWYRQILGQKVEFLVSFYNNEISEKSEIFDDQFSVERPDGSNFTLKIRSTKLEDSAMYFCASRSRTGWVEKLFFGSGTQLSVL.

The chain uses TRBV3-1 (or the pseudogene TRBV3-2) and TRBJ1-1; D is ambiguous. Between the trimmed V and J ends, which lost 2 bases and 0 bases, there was a span of 7 bases. The CDR3 length is 14 residues. In germline, CDR1 is LGHDT, CDR2 YNNKEL (reference sequence). The CDR3 coding sequence is TGTGCCAGCAGCCAATCAGTGATGAACACTGAAGCTTTCTTT. This translates into CASSQSVMNTEAFF.

This sequence joins TRBV7-6 and TRBJ2-7; 8 nucleotides line up with TRBD2. This CDR3 spans 15 amino acids. V lost 2 bases and J lost 2; bases outside the gene matches: 5. Germline CDR1 and CDR2: SGHVS and FNYEAQ. CDR3 region: CASSLSGGGPYEQYF. As DNA, the CDR3 is TGTGCCAGCAGCTTAAGCGGCGGGGGGCCCTACGAGCAGTACTTC.

The chain combines TRBV5-1 with TRBJ2-7; no clear D. Germline CDR1 reads SGHRS; CDR2 reads YFSETQ. The germline V and J ends were trimmed by 1 base and 2 bases, with 16 bases remaining between them. The CDR3 has 16 amino acids. The CDR3 here is CASSLSLGTATYEQYF. The DNA for the CDR3 is TGCGCCAGCAGCTTGTCTCTCGGAACAGCTACCTACGAGCAGTACTTC.

This sequence joins TRBV6-1 and TRBJ2-3; the match to TRBD2 covers 10 bases. Germline CDR1 and CDR2: MNHNS and SASEGT. The V gene end was trimmed by 3 bases and the J gene end by 2 bases; junction bases not matched to a gene: 2. This CDR3 has 15 amino acids. The CDR3 is CASSDSGGITDTQYF. The CDR3 DNA reads as TGTGCCAGCAGTGATAGCGGGGGGATCACAGATACGCAGTATTTT.

In this sample, this clone turned up once. The V gene is TRBV6-2 or TRBV6-3, the J gene TRBJ1-1; TRBD1 matches 9 bases. V was clipped by 8 bases and J by 3 bases; unmatched bases: 10. Looked up from germline, CDR1 is MNHEY and CDR2 is SVGEGT. The CDR3 totals 15 residues. In nucleotides, the CDR3 is TGTGCCAGCCGTTGGGAGAGACAGGGGGACACTGAAGCTTTCTTT. This sequence encodes CASRWERQGDTEAFF.

The CDR3 sequence: CASRRGTAVQETQYF. DNA of the CDR3: TGTGCCAGCAGGCGTGGGACAGCTGTTCAAGAGACCCAGTACTTC. The chain has TRBV6-5 and TRBJ2-5; TRBD1 aligns across 7 bases. This CDR3 region has 15 residues. In germline, CDR1 is MNHEY, CDR2 SVGAGI. V lost 6 bases and J lost 2; bases outside the gene matches: 9.

This clone was counted only a few times. V usage is TRBV12-3 or TRBV12-4 and J usage is TRBJ1-6; D gene uncertain. Between the trimmed V and J ends, which lost 3 bases and 8 bases, there was a span of 8 bases. CDR3 size: 13 residues. Written as DNA, the CDR3 is TGTGCCAGCAGTTTTTTCCAGGATTCACCCCTCCACTTT. This gives the protein CASSFFQDSPLHF.

The chain recombines TRBV7-8 with TRBJ1-1, with D tentatively TRBD1 (5 bases). The V gene's germline CDR1 is SGHVS and CDR2 FQNEAQ. V was cut by 4 bases and J by 11 bases, with 17 bases left in between. CDR3 length: 13 amino acids. The CDR3 here is CASSSSNQGNAFF. The CDR3 region has the DNA TGTGCCAGCAGCTCATCCAATCAGGGTAACGCTTTCTTT.

The chain carries TRBV4-2 and TRBJ1-1, with D maybe TRBD1 (5 bases). The CDR3 is 15 residues long. Trimming took 3 bases from V and 0 from J, leaving 11 bases between them. From germline, CDR1 is LGHNA and CDR2 YNFKEQ. As DNA, the CDR3 is TGTGCCAGCAGCCACAAGACAGCCATGAACACTGAAGCTTTCTTT. It yields the protein CASSHKTAMNTEAFF.